These T cell receptor beta chains were read from a single sample in a study of T cell repertoires in cytomegalovirus infection. TCRdb independently ran MiXCR on the reads; one entry per CDR3 protein. The sample has approximately 730,000 distinct CDR3 sequences, roughly 28% seen once; the top ten hold 10% to 15%. Their antigen targets remain unknown. Specimen: cultured CD8+ T cells from PBMCs, collected from culture after CMV antigen stimulation. The receptors stem from a human donor in good health (CMV status not recorded). Some clones in this sample may be carry-over from other donors' samples. Each CDR3 is given with its conserved first and last residue. The D gene is left open where the match is weak. Some rows mark clone size as missing; the rest say once, few, many or name a class of expanded clone.

D gene | clone size | J gene | V gene | CDR3 DNA | CDR3 protein
- | - | TRBJ2-7 | TRBV19 | TGTGCCAGTAGTATACAGGGCCACGAGCAGTACTTC | CASSIQGHEQYF
- | - | TRBJ2-3 | TRBV7-6 | TGTGCCAGCAGCCGACCGGGACTTGGCACAGATACGCAGTATTTT | CASSRPGLGTDTQYF
- | many | TRBJ2-4 | TRBV7-8 | TGTGCCAGCAGCTTAAACAGGGAGTTGGCCAAAAACATTCAGTACTTC | CASSLNRELAKNIQYF
- | - | TRBJ1-4 | TRBV6-1 | TGTGCCAGCAGTGAACAGGACAGAACAACTAATGAAAAACTGTTTTTT | CASSEQDRTTNEKLFF
TRBD1 | - | TRBJ2-2 | TRBV7-8 | TGTGCCAGCAGCGGGCGGGACAGGGCCACCGGGGAGCTGTTTTTT | CASSGRDRATGELFF
- | - | TRBJ2-3 | TRBV7-9 | TGTGCCAGCAGCTTCCACCTGAGACTAGATTCAGATACGCAGTATTTT | CASSFHLRLDSDTQYF
- | few | TRBJ1-2 | TRBV3-1 | TGTGCCAGCATCACCAACCCCGCAGATAACTATGGCTACACCTTC | CASITNPADNYGYTF
- | - | TRBJ1-5 | TRBV27 | TGTGCCAGCAGTTTTCAGGGCCATCAGCCCCAGCATTTT | CASSFQGHQPQHF
- | few | TRBJ2-3 | TRBV28 | TGTGCCAGCAGTTTGCTTTACAGGAACACAGATACGCAGTATTTT | CASSLLYRNTDTQYF
- | - | TRBJ1-5 | TRBV10-3 | TGTGCCATCAGTGAGGGACGGACGATTTATCAGCCCCAGCATTTT | CAISEGRTIYQPQHF
- | - | TRBJ1-1 | TRBV7-6 | TGTGCCAGCAGCTTAGGCGGTTCGCAGCCCATTGACACTGAAGCTTTCTTT | CASSLGGSQPIDTEAFF
- | - | TRBJ1-4 | TRBV7-6 | TGTGCCAGCAGCTTAGAGGGAGGTAATGAAAAACTGTTTTTT | CASSLEGGNEKLFF
- | - | TRBJ2-1 | TRBV9 | TGTGCCAGTGGCGGAGTCTACAATGAGCAGTTCTTC | CASGGVYNEQFF
- | few | TRBJ2-1 | TRBV7-9 | TGTGCCAGCAGCTTAGCGCGGGCCAGAGGCTTTGAGCAGTTCTTC | CASSLARARGFEQFF
- | - | TRBJ2-3 | TRBV7-6 | TGTGCCAGCAGCCCCGTGAGGGAGGGGGCCGATGCAGATACGCAGTATTTT | CASSPVREGADADTQYF
- | few | TRBJ2-5 | TRBV11-2 | TGTGCCAGCAGCTTAGGGCCGGGCCCAGAGACCCAGTACTTC | CASSLGPGPETQYF
- | few | TRBJ2-5 | TRBV6-1 | TGTGCCAGCAGTCCTTCGCCCCGAGAGGGGACCCAGTACTTC | CASSPSPREGTQYF
TRBD1 | few | TRBJ1-6 | TRBV3-1 | TGTGCCAGCAGCCAAGATCGGCCAGGACAGGGATTTGGGTCACCCCTCCACTTT | CASSQDRPGQGFGSPLHF
- | - | TRBJ1-2 | TRBV27 | TGTGCCAGCGGCCCCGGGAGTTATGGCTACACCTTC | CASGPGSYGYTF
- | - | TRBJ2-5 | TRBV5-6 | TGTGCCAGCAGCCTCGAAGTGGGGAACCAAGAGACCCAGTACTTC | CASSLEVGNQETQYF
- | few | TRBJ2-2 | TRBV12-3/TRBV12-4 | TGTGCCAGCAGTTATACTACCGGGGAGCTGTTTTTT | CASSYTTGELFF
- | few | TRBJ2-3 | TRBV7-9 | TGTGCCAGCAGCTTACCTATTAGCACAGATACGCAGTATTTT | CASSLPISTDTQYF
- | - | TRBJ2-2 | TRBV15 | TGTGCCACCAGCAGAGAGGGACACACCGGGGAGCTGTTTTTT | CATSREGHTGELFF
- | - | TRBJ2-5 | TRBV12-3/TRBV12-4 | TGTGCCAGCGCGCAAGAGACCCAGTACTTC | CASAQETQYF
- | few | TRBJ2-5 | TRBV4-2 | TGTGCCAGCAGCCAAGATATGGAGGGAGAGACCCAGTACTTC | CASSQDMEGETQYF
TRBD1 | - | TRBJ2-2 | TRBV29-1 | TGCAGCGTTGGAGGACAGGGAAGAGGCACCGGGGAGCTGTTTTTT | CSVGGQGRGTGELFF
TRBD1 | few | TRBJ1-1 | TRBV10-2 | TGCGCCAGCGGACAGGGGAGCACTGAAGCTTTCTTT | CASGQGSTEAFF
- | - | TRBJ1-1 | TRBV6-1 | TGTGCCAGCAGACCAAGATGGAACACTGAAGCTTTCTTT | CASRPRWNTEAFF
TRBD1 | - | TRBJ1-6 | TRBV5-1 | TGCGCCAGCAGCTTAGATATTGGACAGGGCGCGGATTCACCCCTCCACTTT | CASSLDIGQGADSPLHF
TRBD2 | - | TRBJ2-3 | TRBV2 | TGTGCCAGCAGTGAATATGGGACTAGCGGGGAGGGCACAGATACGCAGTATTTT | CASSEYGTSGEGTDTQYF
- | - | TRBJ1-4 | TRBV27 | TGTGCCAGCAGTCGAGGACCTAGCCTTAATGAAAAACTGTTTTTT | CASSRGPSLNEKLFF
- | - | TRBJ2-2 | TRBV10-3 | TGTGCCATCAGCCCCGGGACACAGAACACCGGGGAGCTGTTTTTT | CAISPGTQNTGELFF
- | few | TRBJ2-1 | TRBV7-9 | TGTGCCAGCAGCTTAGCCTCGGACTACTCCTACAATGAGCAGTTCTTC | CASSLASDYSYNEQFF
- | many | TRBJ2-2 | TRBV12-3/TRBV12-4 | TGTGCCAGCAGTGACCCCCGGGACACCGGGGAGCTGTTTTTT | CASSDPRDTGELFF
- | few | TRBJ2-7 | TRBV13 | TGTGCCAGCAGCAAACAAGTTCAACCCTACGAGCAGTACTTC | CASSKQVQPYEQYF
- | - | TRBJ2-6 | TRBV11-1 | TGTGCCAGCAGCTTACCCGACAGGTTCTCTGGGGCCAACGTCCTGACTTTC | CASSLPDRFSGANVLTF
- | - | TRBJ1-2 | TRBV6-5 | TGTGCCAGCAGTTACTCGACTATCCTGGGCGGGGCGCTTGGCTACACCTTC | CASSYSTILGGALGYTF
TRBD2 | - | TRBJ2-3 | TRBV7-2 | TGTGCCAGCAGCCCCCGGGGGAGCGGGGACACAGATACGCAGTATTTT | CASSPRGSGDTDTQYF
TRBD1 | - | TRBJ2-1 | TRBV7-2 | TGTGCCAGCAGCTTAGCTAAGGGGGCGAATGAGCAGTTCTTC | CASSLAKGANEQFF
- | - | TRBJ2-7 | TRBV14 | TGTGCCAGCAGCCAAGTACAAGGGAAACTGTACGAGCAGTACTTC | CASSQVQGKLYEQYF
- | - | TRBJ2-7 | TRBV15 | TGTGCCACCAGCAGAGATAGGGCCAGGGCCTACGAGCAGTACTTC | CATSRDRARAYEQYF
- | few | TRBJ2-5 | TRBV7-9 | TGTGCCAGCAGCCTGCTTCAGCGGTTGCACGAGACCCAGTACTTC | CASSLLQRLHETQYF
- | - | TRBJ2-3 | TRBV6-5 | TGTGCCAGCAGTTACTCCGTTGGTGGGACAGATACGCAGTATTTT | CASSYSVGGTDTQYF
- | few | TRBJ1-2 | TRBV19 | TGTGCCAGTAGCCCGGAGACGGGGTATGGCTACACCTTC | CASSPETGYGYTF
- | - | TRBJ2-7 | TRBV4-1 | TGCGCCAGCAGCCAATGGGTAGACTCCTACGAGCAGTACTTC | CASSQWVDSYEQYF
TRBD1 | few | TRBJ1-5 | TRBV12-3/TRBV12-4 | TGTGCCAGCAGTTTTGACAGGGCTGATCAGCCCCAGCATTTT | CASSFDRADQPQHF
- | many | TRBJ2-5 | TRBV7-6 | TGTGCCAGCAGCTTGGGGGACTGGGGAGAGACCCAGTACTTC | CASSLGDWGETQYF
TRBD1 | - | TRBJ2-5 | TRBV7-6 | TGTGCCAGCAGCGTGGGACAGTACATTAAAGAGACCCAGTACTTC | CASSVGQYIKETQYF
- | many | TRBJ1-5 | TRBV27 | TGTGCCAGCAGTTTATCCGGGGACAATCAGCCCCAGCATTTT | CASSLSGDNQPQHF
- | few | TRBJ1-6 | TRBV2 | TGTGCCAGCTCAAACCTGGCAGGCACCAAGAGCTCCTATAATTCACCCCTCCACTTT | CASSNLAGTKSSYNSPLHF
- | few | TRBJ1-3 | TRBV6-1 | TGTGCCAGCAGTGACGTTTACTCTGGAAACACCATATATTTT | CASSDVYSGNTIYF
- | few | TRBJ2-1 | TRBV7-8 | TGTGCCAGCAGTTACGACAGGAACAATGAGCAGTTCTTC | CASSYDRNNEQFF
- | few | TRBJ1-2 | TRBV20-1 | TGCAGTGCTAGATCGGGGTCCGCTAACTATGGCTACACCTTC | CSARSGSANYGYTF
- | many | TRBJ1-6 | TRBV7-6 | TGTGCCAGCAGCTCGAGAGAAACAGGGAATAATTCACCCCTCCACTTT | CASSSRETGNNSPLHF
- | - | TRBJ2-3 | TRBV10-3 | TGTGCCGTGATCATGGGCGATACGCAGTATTTT | CAVIMGDTQYF
- | few | TRBJ1-5 | TRBV15 | TGTGCCACCAGCAGAGTGGGGGAGGATGGCAATCAGCCCCAGCATTTT | CATSRVGEDGNQPQHF
- | many | TRBJ1-4 | TRBV7-6 | TGTGCCAGCAGCTTAGGGAGTGGAGTTGAAAAACTGTTTTTT | CASSLGSGVEKLFF
- | - | TRBJ1-2 | TRBV6-2/TRBV6-3 | TGTGCCAGCAGTGCATGGGATGGCTACACCTTC | CASSAWDGYTF
- | - | TRBJ2-5 | TRBV20-1 | TGCAGTGCTGGGGGGGGACTTTACAGGGGGGAGACCCAGTACTTC | CSAGGGLYRGETQYF
- | few | TRBJ1-2 | TRBV19 | TGTGCCAGTAGTATAGATGGGACCTCTGGCTACACCTTC | CASSIDGTSGYTF